This TCR beta chain was obtained from a study of blood T cell repertoires in COVID-19. Study-level background: COVID-19 samples from acute and convalescent phases originated in the United States, Italy and Spain. Nucleic acid was either cDNA or gDNA, and it came from T cells, B-cell-depleted T cells, or PBMCs.

This clone was observed a single time. Original processing notes: By means of reference gene primer amplification, nucleated cell counts were estimated. Assay used: immunoSEQ multiplex PCR; TCRdb lists only in-frame clones, some missing. That table supplies the V and J calls and clone size; D and trimming were determined from the DNA. The data contain approximately 450,000 clones, roughly 91% of them singletons. J gave up 11 bases and V 7 bases, and 5 bases lay outside the gene matches. Germline V lookup: CDR1 SNHLY, CDR2 FYNNEI. The CDR3 loop spans 12 amino acids. Material: peripheral blood. This sequence joins TRBV2 and TRBJ2-3; 11 bases map to TRBD1. This sequence originates from a woman in her 30s with acute or convalescent COVID-19. Written as DNA, the CDR3 is TGTGCCAGCACCGGGACAGGGGGAGGGCAGTATTTT. This sequence encodes CASTGTGGGQYF.